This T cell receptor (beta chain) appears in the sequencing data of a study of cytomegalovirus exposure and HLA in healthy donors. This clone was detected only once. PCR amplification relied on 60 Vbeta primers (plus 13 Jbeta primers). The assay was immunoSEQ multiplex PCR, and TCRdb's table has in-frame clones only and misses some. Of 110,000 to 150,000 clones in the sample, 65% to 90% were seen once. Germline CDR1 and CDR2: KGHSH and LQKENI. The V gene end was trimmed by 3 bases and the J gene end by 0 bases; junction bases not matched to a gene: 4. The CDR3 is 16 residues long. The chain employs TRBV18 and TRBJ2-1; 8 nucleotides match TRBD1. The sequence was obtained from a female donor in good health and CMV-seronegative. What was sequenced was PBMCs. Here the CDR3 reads CASSPRQGSSYNEQFF. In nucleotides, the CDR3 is TGTGCCAGCTCACCGCGACAGGGGAGCTCCTACAATGAGCAGTTCTTC.